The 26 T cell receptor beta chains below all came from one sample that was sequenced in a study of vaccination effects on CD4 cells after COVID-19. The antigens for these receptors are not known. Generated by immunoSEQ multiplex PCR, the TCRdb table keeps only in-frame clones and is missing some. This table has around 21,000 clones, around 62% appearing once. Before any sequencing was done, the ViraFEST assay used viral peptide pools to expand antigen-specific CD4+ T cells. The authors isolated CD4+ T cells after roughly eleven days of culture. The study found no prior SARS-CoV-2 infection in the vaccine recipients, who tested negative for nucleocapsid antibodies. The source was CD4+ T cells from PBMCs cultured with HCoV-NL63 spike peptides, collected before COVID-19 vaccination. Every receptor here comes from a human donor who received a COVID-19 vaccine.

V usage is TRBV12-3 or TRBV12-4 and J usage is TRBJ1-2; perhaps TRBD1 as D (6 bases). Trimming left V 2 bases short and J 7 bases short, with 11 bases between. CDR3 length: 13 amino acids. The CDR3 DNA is TGTGCCAGCAGTTTAAGGGGGGCTATTGGCTACACCTTC. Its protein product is CASSLRGAIGYTF.

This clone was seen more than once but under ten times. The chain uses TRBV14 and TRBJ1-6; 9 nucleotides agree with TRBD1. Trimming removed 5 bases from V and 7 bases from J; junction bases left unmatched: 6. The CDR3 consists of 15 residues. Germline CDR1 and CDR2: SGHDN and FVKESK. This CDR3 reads CASSKQGARNSPLHF. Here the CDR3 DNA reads TGTGCCAGCAGCAAACAGGGGGCTCGGAATTCACCCCTCCACTTT.

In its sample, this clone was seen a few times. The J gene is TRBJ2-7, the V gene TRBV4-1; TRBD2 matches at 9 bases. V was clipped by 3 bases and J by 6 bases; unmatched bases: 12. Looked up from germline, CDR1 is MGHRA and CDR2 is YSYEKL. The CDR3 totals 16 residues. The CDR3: CASSHSLGLASGEQYF. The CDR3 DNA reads TGCGCCAGCAGCCACTCTTTAGGACTAGCGTCAGGCGAGCAGTACTTC.

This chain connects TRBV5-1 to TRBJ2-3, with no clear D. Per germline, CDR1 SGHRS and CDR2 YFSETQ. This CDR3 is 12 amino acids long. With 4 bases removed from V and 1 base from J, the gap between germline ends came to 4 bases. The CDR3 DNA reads TGCGCCAGCAGCGGGGGCACAGATACGCAGTATTTT. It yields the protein CASSGGTDTQYF.

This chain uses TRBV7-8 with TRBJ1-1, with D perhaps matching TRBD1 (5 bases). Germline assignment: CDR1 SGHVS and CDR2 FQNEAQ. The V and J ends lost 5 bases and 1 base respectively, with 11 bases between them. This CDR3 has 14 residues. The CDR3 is CASSPWGENTEAFF. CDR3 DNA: TGTGCCAGCAGCCCGTGGGGGGAGAACACTGAAGCTTTCTTT.

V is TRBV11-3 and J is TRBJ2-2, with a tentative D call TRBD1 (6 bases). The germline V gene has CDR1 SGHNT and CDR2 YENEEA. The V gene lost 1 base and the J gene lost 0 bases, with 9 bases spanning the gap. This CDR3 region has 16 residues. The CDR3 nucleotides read TGTGCCAGCAGCTTAGGTGGGGGCCCGAACACCGGGGAGCTGTTTTTT. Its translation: CASSLGGGPNTGELFF.

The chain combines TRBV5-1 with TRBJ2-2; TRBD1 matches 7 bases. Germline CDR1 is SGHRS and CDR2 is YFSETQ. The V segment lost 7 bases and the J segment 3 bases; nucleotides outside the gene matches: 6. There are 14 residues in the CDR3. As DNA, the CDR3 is TGCGCCAGCTCTAACCAGGGGGACACCGGGGAGCTGTTTTTT. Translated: CASSNQGDTGELFF.

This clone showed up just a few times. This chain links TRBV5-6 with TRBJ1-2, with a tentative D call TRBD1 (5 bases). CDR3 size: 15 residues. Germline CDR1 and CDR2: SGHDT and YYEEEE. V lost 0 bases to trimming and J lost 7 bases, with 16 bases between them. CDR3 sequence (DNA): TGTGCCAGCAGCTTGGGGGTCGGGACCTATCGTGGCTACACCTTC. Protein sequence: CASSLGVGTYRGYTF.

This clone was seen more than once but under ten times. CDR3 nucleotides: TGTGCCACCAGCAGAGATCGGTCGGCAGGGGCGATGAACACTGAAGCTTTCTTT. Encoded protein: CATSRDRSAGAMNTEAFF. The V and J genes are TRBV15 and TRBJ1-1; D may be TRBD1 (6 bases). The V end was cut by 0 bases, the J end by 0 bases, with 17 bases between. Germline values: CDR1 LNHNV, CDR2 YYDKDF (reference sequence). The CDR3 is 18 amino acids.

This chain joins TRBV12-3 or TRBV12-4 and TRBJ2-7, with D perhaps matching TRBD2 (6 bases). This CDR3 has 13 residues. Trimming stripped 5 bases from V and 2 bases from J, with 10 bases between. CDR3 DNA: TGTGCCAGCAGTCGAGGCGGGGCCTACGAGCAGTACTTC. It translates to CASSRGGAYEQYF.

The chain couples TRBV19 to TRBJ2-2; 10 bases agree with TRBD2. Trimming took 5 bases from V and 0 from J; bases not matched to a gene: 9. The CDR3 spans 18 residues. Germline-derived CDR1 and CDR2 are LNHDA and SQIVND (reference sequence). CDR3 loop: CASSSLLAGSANTGELFF. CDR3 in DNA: TGTGCCAGTAGTTCCCTACTAGCGGGGTCCGCGAACACCGGGGAGCTGTTTTTT.

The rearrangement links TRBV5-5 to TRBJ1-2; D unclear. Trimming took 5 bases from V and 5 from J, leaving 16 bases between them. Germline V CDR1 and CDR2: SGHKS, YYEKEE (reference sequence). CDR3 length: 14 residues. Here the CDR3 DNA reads TGTGCCAGCAGTCAGGTGGGGAATGTATATGGCTACACCTTC. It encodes CASSQVGNVYGYTF.

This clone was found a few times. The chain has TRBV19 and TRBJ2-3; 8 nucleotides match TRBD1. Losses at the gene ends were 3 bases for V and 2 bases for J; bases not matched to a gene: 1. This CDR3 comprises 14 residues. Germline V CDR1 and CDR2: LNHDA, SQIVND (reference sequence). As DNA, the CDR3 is TGTGCCAGTAGTATGACAGGGGTCACAGATACGCAGTATTTT. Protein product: CASSMTGVTDTQYF.

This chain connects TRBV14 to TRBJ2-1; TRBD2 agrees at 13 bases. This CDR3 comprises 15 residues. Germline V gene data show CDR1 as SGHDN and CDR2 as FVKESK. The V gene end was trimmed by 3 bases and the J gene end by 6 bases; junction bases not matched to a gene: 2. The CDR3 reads CASSQRLAGGNEQFF. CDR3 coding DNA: TGTGCCAGCAGCCAGAGACTAGCGGGGGGCAATGAGCAGTTCTTC. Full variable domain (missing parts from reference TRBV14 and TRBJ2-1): EAGVTQFPSHSVIEKGQTVTLRCDPISGHDNLYWYRRVMGKEIKFLLHFVKESKQDESGMPNNRFLAERTGGTYSTLKVQPAELEDSGVYFCASSQRLAGGNEQFFGPGTRLTVL.

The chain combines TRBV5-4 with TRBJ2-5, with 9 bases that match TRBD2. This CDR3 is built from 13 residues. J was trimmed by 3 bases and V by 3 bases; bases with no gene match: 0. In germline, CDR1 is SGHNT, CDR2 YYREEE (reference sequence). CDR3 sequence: CASSWTSEETQYF. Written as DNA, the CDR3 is TGTGCCAGCAGCTGGACTAGCGAAGAGACCCAGTACTTC.

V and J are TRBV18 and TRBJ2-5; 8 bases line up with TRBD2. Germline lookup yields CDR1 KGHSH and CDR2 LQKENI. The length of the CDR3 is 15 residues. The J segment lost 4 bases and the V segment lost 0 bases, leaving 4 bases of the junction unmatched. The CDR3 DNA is TGTGCCAGCTCACCACCGACGGGGGGGCGAGAGACCCAGTACTTC. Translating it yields CASSPPTGGRETQYF. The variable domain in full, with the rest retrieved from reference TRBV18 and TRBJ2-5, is NAGVMQNPRHLVRRRGQEARLRCSPMKGHSHVYWYRQLPEEGLKFMVYLQKENIIDESGMPKERFSAEFPKEGPSILRIQQVVRGDSAAYFCASSPPTGGRETQYFGPGTRLLVL.

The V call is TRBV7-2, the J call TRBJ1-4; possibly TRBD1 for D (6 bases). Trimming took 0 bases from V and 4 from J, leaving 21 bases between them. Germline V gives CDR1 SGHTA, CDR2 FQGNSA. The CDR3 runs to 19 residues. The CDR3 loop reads CASSLALPGHRFVNEKLFF. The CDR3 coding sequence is TGTGCCAGCAGCTTAGCGCTGCCGGGACACCGCTTCGTTAATGAAAAACTGTTTTTT. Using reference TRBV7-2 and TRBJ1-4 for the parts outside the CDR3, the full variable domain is GAGVSQSPSNKVTEKGKDVELRCDPISGHTALYWYRQSLGQGLEFLIYFQGNSAPDKSGLPSDRFSAERTGGSVSTLTIQRTQQEDSAVYLCASSLALPGHRFVNEKLFFGSGTQLSVL.

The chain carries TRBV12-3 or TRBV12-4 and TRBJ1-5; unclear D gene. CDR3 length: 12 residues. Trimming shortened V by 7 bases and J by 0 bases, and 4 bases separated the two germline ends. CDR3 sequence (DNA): TGTGCCAGCACCCATAGCAATCAGCCCCAGCATTTT. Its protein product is CASTHSNQPQHF.

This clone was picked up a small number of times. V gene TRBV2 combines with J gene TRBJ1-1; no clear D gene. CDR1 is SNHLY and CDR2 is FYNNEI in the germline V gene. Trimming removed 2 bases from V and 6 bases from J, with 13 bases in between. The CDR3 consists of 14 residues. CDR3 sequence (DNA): TGTGCCAGCAGTGAATTGTCGCAGAGCGCTGAAGCTTTCTTT. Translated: CASSELSQSAEAFF.

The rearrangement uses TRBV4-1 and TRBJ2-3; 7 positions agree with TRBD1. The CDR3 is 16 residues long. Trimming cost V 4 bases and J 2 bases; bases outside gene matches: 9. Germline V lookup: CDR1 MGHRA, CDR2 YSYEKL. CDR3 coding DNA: TGCGCCAGCAGCCGCCGGACAGGAGATTACACAGATACGCAGTATTTT. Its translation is CASSRRTGDYTDTQYF.

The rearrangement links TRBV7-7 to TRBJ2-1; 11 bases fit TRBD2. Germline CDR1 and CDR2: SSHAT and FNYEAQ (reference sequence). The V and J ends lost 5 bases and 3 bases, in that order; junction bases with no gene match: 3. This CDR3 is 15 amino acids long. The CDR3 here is CASSPGTSGYNEQFF. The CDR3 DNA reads TGTGCCAGCAGCCCCGGGACTAGCGGCTACAATGAGCAGTTCTTC.

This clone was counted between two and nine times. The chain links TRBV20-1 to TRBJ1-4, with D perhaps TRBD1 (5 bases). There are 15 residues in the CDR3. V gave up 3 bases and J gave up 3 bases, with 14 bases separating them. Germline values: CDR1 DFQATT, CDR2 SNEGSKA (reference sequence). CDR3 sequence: CSASGTGVANEKLFF. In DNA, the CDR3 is TGCAGTGCTAGTGGGACGGGAGTCGCTAATGAAAAACTGTTTTTT.

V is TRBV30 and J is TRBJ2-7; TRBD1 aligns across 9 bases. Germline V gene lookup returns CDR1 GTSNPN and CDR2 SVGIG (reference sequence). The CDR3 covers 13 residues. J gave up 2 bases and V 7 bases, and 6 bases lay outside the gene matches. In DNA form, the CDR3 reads TGTGCCTTAGGGACAGGGCTTACCTACGAGCAGTACTTC. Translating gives CALGTGLTYEQYF.

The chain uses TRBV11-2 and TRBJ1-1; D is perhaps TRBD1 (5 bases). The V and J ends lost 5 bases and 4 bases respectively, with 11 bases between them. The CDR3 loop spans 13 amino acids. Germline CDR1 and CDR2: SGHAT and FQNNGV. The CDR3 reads CASSLQGGTEAFF. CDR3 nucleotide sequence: TGTGCCAGCAGCCTCCAGGGAGGCACTGAAGCTTTCTTT.

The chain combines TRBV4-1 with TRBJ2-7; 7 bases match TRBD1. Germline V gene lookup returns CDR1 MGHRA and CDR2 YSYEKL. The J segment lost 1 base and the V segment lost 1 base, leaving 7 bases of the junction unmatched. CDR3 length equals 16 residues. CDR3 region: CASSQAGGRNSYEQYF. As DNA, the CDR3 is TGCGCCAGCAGCCAAGCAGGGGGACGTAATTCCTACGAGCAGTACTTC.

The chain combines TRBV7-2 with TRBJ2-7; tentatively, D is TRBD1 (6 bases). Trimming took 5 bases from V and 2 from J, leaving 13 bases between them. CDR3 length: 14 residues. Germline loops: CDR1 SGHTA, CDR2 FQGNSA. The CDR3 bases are TGTGCCAGCAGCATCGGACAGCTAACCTACGAGCAGTACTTC. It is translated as CASSIGQLTYEQYF.